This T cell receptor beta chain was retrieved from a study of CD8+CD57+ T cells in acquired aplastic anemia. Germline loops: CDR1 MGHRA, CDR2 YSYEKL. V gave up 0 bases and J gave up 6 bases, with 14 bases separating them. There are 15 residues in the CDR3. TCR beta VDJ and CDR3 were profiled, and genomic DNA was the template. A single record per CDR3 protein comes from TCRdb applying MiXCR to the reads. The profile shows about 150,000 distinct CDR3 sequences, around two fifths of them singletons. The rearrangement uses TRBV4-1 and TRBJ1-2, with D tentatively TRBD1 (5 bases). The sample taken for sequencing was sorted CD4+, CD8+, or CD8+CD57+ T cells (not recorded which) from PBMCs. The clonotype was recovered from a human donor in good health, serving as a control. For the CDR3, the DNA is TGCGCCAGCAGCCAAGACCACTCGATAGGGGATGGCTACACCTTC. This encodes CASSQDHSIGDGYTF.